The 20 T cell receptor beta chains reported below all come from one sample, sequenced in a study of T-cell memory formation after mild COVID-19. TCRdb used MiXCR to reprocess the 5' RACE reads, holding one entry per CDR3 protein. Here the sample spans roughly 370,000 distinct CDR3 sequences, 15% to 20% being singletons. The specimen sequenced was PBMCs or a T cell subset sorted from them (not recorded which). The receptors here all came from a man aged 18 to 30 who had mild COVID-19 (a few samples of this study predate the infection). Cell type and time point are not known.

The chain is built from TRBV12-3 or TRBV12-4 and TRBJ1-2, with D maybe TRBD1 (6 bases). This CDR3 is built from 13 residues. V was shortened by 6 bases and J by 5 bases, with 13 bases between the two germline ends. The CDR3 reads CASSPTGQYGYTF. CDR3 sequence (DNA): TGTGCCAGCAGCCCGACAGGCCAGTATGGCTACACCTTC.

There are a few counts of this clonotype. This chain uses TRBV7-3 with TRBJ2-3; the match to TRBD1 covers 7 bases. J lost 4 bases, V lost 1 base, and 5 bases had no gene match. The germline CDR1 and CDR2 sequences are SGHTA and FQGTGA. This CDR3 spans 15 amino acids. The DNA of the CDR3 is TGTGCCAGCAGCTTAAGGGACAGCCCAGCAGATACGCAGTATTTT. This codes for CASSLRDSPADTQYF.

The V call is TRBV20-1, the J call TRBJ2-2; TRBD1 agrees at 7 bases. Germline-derived CDR1 and CDR2 are DFQATT and SNEGSKA (reference sequence). The CDR3 sequence is 14 residues long. Unmatched junction bases numbered 4, after V lost 4 bases and J lost 2 bases. The CDR3 DNA reads TGCAGTGCTACCGGGACAGCCAACACCGGGGAGCTGTTTTTT. Protein sequence: CSATGTANTGELFF.

At least ten counts were recorded for this clonotype. The chain combines TRBV7-8 with TRBJ2-5; TRBD2 agrees at 7 bases. The CDR3 extends over 15 amino acids. The junction had 10 bases not matched to a gene; V was cut back by 4 bases and J by 5 bases. Germline V gene lookup returns CDR1 SGHVS and CDR2 FQNEAQ. This CDR3 reads CASSSGEGWGETQYF. CDR3 nucleotides: TGTGCCAGCAGCTCTGGGGAGGGGTGGGGGGAGACCCAGTACTTC. The full variable domain, its missing parts supplied by reference TRBV7-8 and TRBJ2-5, is GAGVSQSPRYKVAKRGQDVALRCDPISGHVSLFWYQQALGQGPEFLTYFQNEAQLDKSGLPSDRFFAERPEGSVSTLKIQRTQQEDSAVYLCASSSGEGWGETQYFGPGTRLLVL.

The rearrangement joins TRBV7-9 to TRBJ2-2; no firm D call. Germline lookup yields CDR1 SEHNR and CDR2 FQNEAQ (reference sequence). CDR3 size: 12 residues. Trimming left V 8 bases short and J 5 bases short, with 9 bases between. The CDR3 DNA reads TGTGCCAGCCAACCCCCGACCGGGGAGCTGTTTTTT. Residues: CASQPPTGELFF.

V usage is TRBV7-9 and J usage is TRBJ2-7; tentative D call: TRBD1 (6 bases). Germline loops: CDR1 SEHNR, CDR2 FQNEAQ (reference sequence). This CDR3 is 15 amino acids long. V was trimmed by 1 base and J by 2 bases, leaving 12 bases between them. The CDR3 bases are TGTGCCAGCAGCTTAGGGATGACAGGACCCTACGAGCAGTACTTC. Residues: CASSLGMTGPYEQYF.

This clonotype was counted between two and nine times. The chain links TRBV7-3 to TRBJ2-2, with D unresolved. The CDR3 is made up of 13 amino acids. V lost 5 bases to trimming and J lost 6 bases, with 10 bases between them. Germline lookup yields CDR1 SGHTA and CDR2 FQGTGA. CDR3 amino acids: CASSPRPAGELFF. The CDR3 coding sequence is TGTGCCAGCAGCCCGCGGCCAGCCGGGGAGCTGTTTTTT.

This clonotype came up many times. The chain combines TRBV5-1 with TRBJ2-7; 9 bases are shared with TRBD1. In germline, CDR1 is SGHRS, CDR2 YFSETQ. The V gene end was trimmed by 0 bases and the J gene end by 13 bases; junction bases not matched to a gene: 11. This CDR3 is 14 amino acids long. The CDR3 DNA reads as TGCGCCAGCAGCTTGGCCGGGACAGGGAGTTTCGCATACTTC. Protein product: CASSLAGTGSFAYF.

The chain carries TRBV2 and TRBJ2-1; no reliable D call. Germline values: CDR1 SNHLY, CDR2 FYNNEI. This CDR3 comprises 12 residues. Trimming left V 4 bases short and J 4 bases short, with 5 bases between. The CDR3 loop is CASSGWYNEQFF. The CDR3 DNA reads TGTGCCAGCAGTGGGTGGTACAATGAGCAGTTCTTC.

In this sample, this clonotype turned up many times. The rearrangement uses TRBV7-2 and TRBJ2-3, with 14 positions matching TRBD2. Germline V gives CDR1 SGHTA, CDR2 FQGNSA. J gave up 10 bases and V 5 bases, and 14 bases lay outside the gene matches. CDR3 length: 17 residues. The CDR3 region has the DNA TGTGCCAGCAGCCAACTAGGACTAGCGGGGGGCCAGGGATCGCAGTATTTT. Translated: CASSQLGLAGGQGSQYF.

The gene calls are TRBV7-8 and TRBJ2-5, with 9 bases lining up with TRBD2. Germline loops: CDR1 SGHVS, CDR2 FQNEAQ. V shed 5 bases, J shed 0 bases, and the junction held 1 base outside the gene matches. This CDR3 has 14 residues. The CDR3 reads CASSRGGDQETQYF. The CDR3 nucleotides read TGTGCCAGCAGCCGCGGGGGGGACCAAGAGACCCAGTACTTC.

This clonotype has only a few counts. This chain links TRBV6-2 or TRBV6-3 with TRBJ1-5; a possible D gene is TRBD1 (6 bases). Trimming pared 0 bases from V and 4 bases from J, leaving 16 bases between. The CDR3 covers 17 residues. CDR1 and CDR2 from the germline V gene are MNHEY and SVGEGT. CDR3 protein: CASSYSILRDTNQPQHF. The DNA for the CDR3 is TGTGCCAGCAGTTACTCGATCCTTCGGGACACGAATCAGCCCCAGCATTTT.

The gene calls are TRBV3-1 and TRBJ2-5; 8 bases map to TRBD1. Per germline, CDR1 LGHDT and CDR2 YNNKEL (reference sequence). V dropped 5 bases and J dropped 1; count of bases not matched to a gene: 3. The CDR3 covers 14 residues. The CDR3 loop reads CASSGDRLQETQYF. The CDR3 DNA reads TGTGCCAGCAGCGGGGACAGGCTCCAAGAGACCCAGTACTTC.

CDR3 bases: TGTGCCAGCTCACCTCCGGGCGGTGGTTACTATGGCTACACCTTC. Amino acid sequence: CASSPPGGGYYGYTF. This rearrangement joins TRBV18 to TRBJ1-2, with unresolved D. The CDR3 is 15 amino acids. CDR1 and CDR2 from the germline V gene are KGHSH and LQKENI. Trimming shortened V by 3 bases and J by 3 bases, and 14 bases separated the two germline ends.

The chain employs TRBV12-3 or TRBV12-4 and TRBJ1-5; D is ambiguous. V lost 7 bases and J 0 bases, leaving 10 bases between the germline ends. The CDR3 has 14 residues. This CDR3 is CASNNVNSNQPQHF. The DNA of the CDR3 is TGTGCCAGCAACAACGTGAATAGCAATCAGCCCCAGCATTTT.

The genes are TRBV15 and TRBJ2-3; 13 positions agree with TRBD2. J was trimmed by 2 bases and V by 5 bases; bases with no gene match: 13. From germline, CDR1 is LNHNV and CDR2 YYDKDF (reference sequence). The CDR3 has 19 residues. DNA for the CDR3: TGTGCCACCAGCGCCCGACTAGCGGGGGGCCTTGCCTCCACAGATACGCAGTATTTT. It codes for CATSARLAGGLASTDTQYF.

The chain is built from TRBV5-1 and TRBJ2-6; 8 nucleotides agree with TRBD1. From germline, CDR1 is SGHRS and CDR2 YFSETQ. With 0 bases clipped from V and 2 bases from J, the junction kept 1 base outside the gene matches. The CDR3 sequence is 16 residues long. CDR3 amino acids: CASSLDRGTGANVLTF. Written as DNA, the CDR3 is TGCGCCAGCAGCTTGGACAGGGGGACTGGGGCCAACGTCCTGACTTTC.

This clonotype was seen a few times. J is TRBJ1-1 and V is TRBV30; 7 positions agree with TRBD1. V lost 0 bases and J lost 11; bases outside the gene matches: 6. The CDR3 is 12 residues long. Germline lookup yields CDR1 GTSNPN and CDR2 SVGIG (reference sequence). The CDR3 sequence is CAWSVLQGLAFF. The CDR3 DNA sequence: TGTGCCTGGAGTGTACTACAGGGGTTGGCTTTCTTT.

The V call is TRBV7-6, the J call TRBJ2-1; no definite D call. V lost 4 bases, J lost 5 bases, and 3 bases lay in between. This CDR3 contains 11 residues. Germline CDR1 reads SGHVS; CDR2 reads FNYEAQ. The CDR3 region is CASSYHNEQFF. The DNA of the CDR3 is TGTGCCAGCAGCTACCACAATGAGCAGTTCTTC.

This clonotype was seen many times. The chain employs TRBV20-1 and TRBJ1-1; 12 bases align to TRBD1. The CDR3 is 15 residues long. J gave up 7 bases and V 6 bases, and 12 bases lay outside the gene matches. From germline, CDR1 is DFQATT and CDR2 SNEGSKA (reference sequence). The CDR3 DNA is TGCAGTGCACAACCGGGACAGGGGGCTTTCGGTGAAGCTTTCTTT. It is translated as CSAQPGQGAFGEAFF.